The 23 T cell receptor beta chains below were found in one sample sequenced in a study of response to subunit inactivated influenza vaccine. TCRdb re-analysed the RT-PCR reads in MiXCR, keeping a single row per CDR3 protein. The sample shows 750,000 to 850,000 distinct CDR3 sequences, around 18% of them seen only once. Sequences were derived from PBMCs from blood, sampled roughly 5 days after vaccination. All receptors come from a man between 45 and 60 years old who received an inactivated influenza vaccine.

This clonotype was seen a few times. The chain has TRBV12-3 or TRBV12-4 and TRBJ2-1; D is possibly TRBD1 or TRBD2 (5 bases each). V was trimmed by 3 bases and J by 1 base, leaving 13 bases between them. This CDR3 region has 16 residues. CDR3 protein: CASSFSGANSYNEQFF. CDR3 DNA: TGTGCCAGCAGTTTTTCCGGGGCAAATTCCTACAATGAGCAGTTCTTC.

This clonotype was recorded many times. This rearrangement joins TRBV9 to TRBJ2-4; D gene ambiguous. Deletions cut 4 bases from V and 6 bases from J, with 8 bases between. Looked up from germline, CDR1 is SGDLS and CDR2 is YYNGEE. The length of the CDR3 is 12 residues. Here the CDR3 reads CASSPTGNIQYF. Written as DNA, the CDR3 is TGTGCCAGCAGCCCGACGGGAAACATTCAGTACTTC. Full variable domain (outside the CDR3, taken from reference TRBV9 and TRBJ2-4): DSGVTQTPKHLITATGQRVTLRCSPRSGDLSVYWYQQSLDQGLQFLIQYYNGEERAKGNILERFSAQQFPDLHSELNLSSLELGDSALYFCASSPTGNIQYFGAGTRLSVL.

This clonotype appeared many times. V usage is TRBV20-1 and J usage is TRBJ2-1; 7 bases match TRBD1. The V gene's germline CDR1 is DFQATT and CDR2 SNEGSKA (reference sequence). Trimming cost V 0 bases and J 0 bases; bases outside gene matches: 8. The length of the CDR3 is 17 residues. In DNA, the CDR3 is TGCAGTGCTAGAGATACCACAGGGGAAGTCTCCTACAATGAGCAGTTCTTC. Translation gives CSARDTTGEVSYNEQFF.

The chain links TRBV27 to TRBJ2-7; 7 bases are shared with TRBD2. The CDR3 length is 15 residues. Germline assignment: CDR1 MNHEY and CDR2 SMNVEV (reference sequence). Trimming took 5 bases from V and 3 from J; bases not matched to a gene: 10. The CDR3 spells CASSKSLAEDYEQYF. The DNA for the CDR3 is TGTGCCAGCAGTAAGAGCCTAGCGGAGGACTACGAGCAGTACTTC.

The V and J genes are TRBV12-3 or TRBV12-4 and TRBJ1-5; D perhaps matches TRBD1 (6 bases). The CDR3 sequence is 15 residues long. V was clipped by 6 bases and J by 3 bases, with 15 bases between them. CDR3 sequence reads: CASRQAQGDNQPQHF. CDR3 DNA: TGTGCCAGCAGACAGGCACAGGGTGACAATCAGCCCCAGCATTTT.

V is TRBV12-3 or TRBV12-4 and J is TRBJ1-5; 7 nucleotides match TRBD1. The CDR3 consists of 16 residues. With V trimmed by 4 bases and J by 0 bases, 6 bases remained unmatched. The CDR3 bases are TGTGCCAGCAGTTATACTAACAGGGGTAGCAATCAGCCCCAGCATTTT. Translation: CASSYTNRGSNQPQHF.

This clonotype has more than one count but fewer than ten. V usage is TRBV7-3 and J usage is TRBJ1-6; D call uncertain. Trimming removed 4 bases from V and 7 bases from J, with 8 bases in between. Germline CDR1 and CDR2: SGHTA and FQGTGA. The CDR3 has 13 residues. CDR3 region: CASSYRRNSPLHF. For the CDR3, the DNA is TGTGCCAGCAGCTATAGACGGAATTCACCCCTCCACTTT.

This chain joins TRBV10-3 and TRBJ2-3; D call uncertain. V dropped 4 bases and J dropped 3 bases, with 8 bases sitting between them. The CDR3 contains 13 residues. The germline gives CDR1 ENHRY, CDR2 SYGVKD. This chain's CDR3 is CAISGTVTDTQYF. CDR3 coding DNA: TGTGCCATCAGTGGAACGGTGACAGATACGCAGTATTTT.

This clonotype was seen more than once but under ten times. V and J are TRBV7-2 and TRBJ2-7, with D hard to call. Trimming stripped 4 bases from V and 6 bases from J, with 10 bases between. Germline lookup yields CDR1 SGHTA and CDR2 FQGNSA. The CDR3 sequence is 12 residues long. CDR3 sequence reads: CASSSLMGEQYF. The CDR3 DNA reads TGTGCCAGCAGCTCTCTAATGGGCGAGCAGTACTTC.

This clonotype was observed a handful of times. V and J are TRBV12-3 or TRBV12-4 and TRBJ1-1, with D possibly TRBD1 on 5 matching bases. The CDR3 spans 17 residues. The V gene lost 6 bases and the J gene lost 5 bases, with 25 bases spanning the gap. The CDR3 protein is CASSQEVAGPTGTEAFF. In DNA form, the CDR3 reads TGTGCCAGCAGCCAGGAAGTGGCAGGGCCCACGGGGACTGAAGCTTTCTTT.

This sequence joins TRBV7-2 and TRBJ2-4; D may be TRBD2 (7 bases). Per germline, CDR1 SGHTA and CDR2 FQGNSA. The CDR3 runs to 17 residues. The V end lost 5 bases, the J end lost 6 bases, and 23 bases lay between the germline ends. The CDR3 bases are TGTGCCAGCAGCCCGCCCATGGGGGGGGCCGACTTAAACATTCAGTACTTC. It specifies CASSPPMGGADLNIQYF. Using reference TRBV7-2 and TRBJ2-4 for the parts outside the CDR3, the full variable domain is GAGVSQSPSNKVTEKGKDVELRCDPISGHTALYWYRQSLGQGLEFLIYFQGNSAPDKSGLPSDRFSAERTGGSVSTLTIQRTQQEDSAVYLCASSPPMGGADLNIQYFGAGTRLSVL.

This clonotype was seen a few times. CDR3 in DNA: TGTGCCAGCAGTTACTCAGGACAGGGACGGATTTCGGGCACAGATACGCAGTATTTT. This encodes CASSYSGQGRISGTDTQYF. The chain carries TRBV6-2 or TRBV6-3 and TRBJ2-3, with TRBD1 matching over 8 bases. This CDR3 has 19 residues. V shed 0 bases, J shed 1 base, and the junction held 12 bases outside the gene matches. The germline CDR1 and CDR2 sequences are MNHEY and SVGEGT.

This clonotype was counted a few times. V and J are TRBV20-1 and TRBJ1-1; a possible D gene is TRBD1 (5 bases). This CDR3 is 13 amino acids long. V was trimmed by 5 bases and J by 6 bases, leaving 16 bases between them. In germline, CDR1 is DFQATT, CDR2 SNEGSKA (reference sequence). In DNA, the CDR3 is TGCAGTGCTTTAGGGGCCGCGGGTCCTGAAGCTTTCTTT. Translated, it gives CSALGAAGPEAFF.

This clonotype appeared a few times. The chain has TRBV12-3 or TRBV12-4 and TRBJ1-1, with TRBD1 matching 8 bases. The ends lost 5 bases at V and 4 bases at J; junction bases unmatched: 9. The CDR3 consists of 15 residues. CDR3 sequence: CASSPQTGVVTEAFF. In nucleotides, the CDR3 is TGTGCCAGCAGTCCTCAGACAGGGGTGGTCACTGAAGCTTTCTTT.

This clonotype occurred a few times. This chain uses TRBV4-1 with TRBJ2-1, with TRBD2 as a possible D gene (5 bases). Trimming took off 0 bases at V and 5 bases at J, with 14 bases between the two ends. Germline V CDR1 and CDR2: MGHRA, YSYEKL. The CDR3 has 16 amino acids. The CDR3 coding sequence is TGCGCCAGCAGCCAAGATGGGAGCGGCCTCGACAATGAGCAGTTCTTC. It translates to CASSQDGSGLDNEQFF.

There are many counts of this clonotype. The CDR3 coding sequence is TGTGCCAGCAGAGTCTCGGGGGGGAGGACTGAAGCTTTCTTT. Amino acids: CASRVSGGRTEAFF. The rearrangement joins TRBV12-3 or TRBV12-4 to TRBJ1-1; a weak D match, TRBD1 (5 bases). CDR3 length: 14 amino acids. V was pared by 6 bases and J by 5 bases, with 16 bases between.

The rearrangement links TRBV12-3 or TRBV12-4 to TRBJ1-4; tentative D call: TRBD1 (5 bases). V was pared by 2 bases and J by 7 bases, with 11 bases between. The CDR3 sequence is 14 residues long. The CDR3 sequence: CASSLKGAGEKLFF. CDR3 coding DNA: TGTGCCAGCAGTTTAAAAGGGGCGGGTGAAAAACTGTTTTTT.

The chain combines TRBV7-2 with TRBJ2-1, with D possibly TRBD1 on 6 matching bases. V was shortened by 3 bases and J by 1 base, with 10 bases between the two germline ends. CDR3 size: 15 residues. Germline CDR1 SGHTA, CDR2 FQGNSA. CDR3 bases: TGTGCCAGCAGCTTCAGGGACAAATCCTACAATGAGCAGTTCTTC. Translating it yields CASSFRDKSYNEQFF.

The chain links TRBV7-8 to TRBJ2-7; D might be TRBD1 (5 bases). Germline V CDR1 and CDR2: SGHVS, FQNEAQ. CDR3 length equals 15 residues. V was pared by 4 bases and J by 5 bases, with 18 bases between. The CDR3 spells CASSWNPLMGHEQYF. The CDR3 coding sequence is TGTGCCAGCAGCTGGAATCCGTTGATGGGGCACGAGCAGTACTTC.

This clonotype was observed a few times. The chain employs TRBV10-3 and TRBJ1-5; 8 bases agree with TRBD1. The CDR3 has 19 residues. The J segment lost 1 base and the V segment lost 0 bases, leaving 11 bases of the junction unmatched. Germline lookup yields CDR1 ENHRY and CDR2 SYGVKD. Written as DNA, the CDR3 is TGTGCCATCAGTGAGTCCCAAAGGACAGGGATGGCGAGCAATCAGCCCCAGCATTTT. Translation: CAISESQRTGMASNQPQHF.

This clonotype appeared a few times. This chain uses TRBV4-3 with TRBJ2-4, with D hard to call. The CDR3 spans 14 residues. Germline V gene sequence: CDR1 LGHNA, CDR2 YSLEER. The V end lost 2 bases, the J end lost 5 bases, and 10 bases lay between the germline ends. CDR3 protein: CASSQSRMENIQYF. In DNA, the CDR3 is TGCGCCAGCAGCCAAAGTCGTATGGAAAACATTCAGTACTTC.

This chain uses TRBV30 with TRBJ1-5; TRBD1 aligns across 8 bases. V shed 3 bases, J shed 7 bases, and the junction held 5 bases outside the gene matches. Germline CDR1 and CDR2: GTSNPN and SVGIG (reference sequence). CDR3 size: 13 residues. The CDR3 loop is CAWRGQVGQPQHF. CDR3 bases: TGTGCCTGGAGGGGACAGGTGGGCCAGCCCCAGCATTTT. Full variable domain (outside the CDR3, taken from reference TRBV30 and TRBJ1-5): SQTIHQWPATLVQPVGSPLSLECTVEGTSNPNLYWYRQAAGRGLQLLFYSVGIGQISSEVPQNLSASRPQDRQFILSSKKLLLSDSGFYLCAWRGQVGQPQHFGDGTRLSIL.

This clonotype was seen repeatedly, ten times or more. The chain recombines TRBV7-2 with TRBJ2-5; D is perhaps TRBD1 or TRBD2 (5 bases each). CDR3 length equals 15 residues. Germline CDR1 and CDR2: SGHTA and FQGNSA. The V gene lost 1 base and the J gene lost 5 bases, with 14 bases spanning the gap. DNA for the CDR3: TGTGCCAGCAGCTTAGAGCAGGGAGAGTGGGAGACCCAGTACTTC. It is translated as CASSLEQGEWETQYF.